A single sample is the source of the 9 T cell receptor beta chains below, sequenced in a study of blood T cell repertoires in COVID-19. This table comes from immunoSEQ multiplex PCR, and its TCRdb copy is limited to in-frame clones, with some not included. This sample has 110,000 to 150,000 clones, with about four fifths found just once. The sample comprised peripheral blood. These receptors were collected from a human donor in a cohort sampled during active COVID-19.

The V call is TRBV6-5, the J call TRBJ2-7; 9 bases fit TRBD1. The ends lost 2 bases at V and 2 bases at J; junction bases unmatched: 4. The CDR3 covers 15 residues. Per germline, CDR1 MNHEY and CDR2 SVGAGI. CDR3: CASSYRDRAPYEQYF. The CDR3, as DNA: TGTGCCAGCAGTTACCGGGACAGGGCCCCCTACGAGCAGTACTTC.

The CDR3, as DNA: TGTGCCAGCAGCTTCACGGGGACAGGGGGCTTCATGAACACTGAAGCTTTCTTT. Amino acids: CASSFTGTGGFMNTEAFF. The chain employs TRBV7-3 and TRBJ1-1, with TRBD1 matching 12 bases. The CDR3 sequence is 18 residues long. The J segment lost 0 bases and the V segment lost 3 bases, leaving 8 bases of the junction unmatched. Per germline, CDR1 SGHTA and CDR2 FQGTGA.

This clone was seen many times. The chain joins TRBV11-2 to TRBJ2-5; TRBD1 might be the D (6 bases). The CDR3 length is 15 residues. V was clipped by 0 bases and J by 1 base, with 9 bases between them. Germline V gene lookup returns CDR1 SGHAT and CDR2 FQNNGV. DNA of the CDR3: TGTGCCAGCAGCTTAGAGGGGGCAGCCCAAGAGACCCAGTACTTC. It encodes CASSLEGAAQETQYF. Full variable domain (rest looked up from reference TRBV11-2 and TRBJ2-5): EAGVAQSPRYKIIEKRQSVAFWCNPISGHATLYWYQQILGQGPKLLIQFQNNGVVDDSQLPKDRFSAERLKGVDSTLKIQPAKLEDSAVYLCASSLEGAAQETQYFGPGTRLLVL.

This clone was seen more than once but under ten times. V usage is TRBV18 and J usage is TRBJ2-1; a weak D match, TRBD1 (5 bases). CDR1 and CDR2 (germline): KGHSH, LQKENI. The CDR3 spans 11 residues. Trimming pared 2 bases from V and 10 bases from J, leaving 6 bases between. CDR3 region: CASSPSGEQFF. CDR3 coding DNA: TGTGCCAGCTCACCATCAGGGGAGCAGTTCTTC.

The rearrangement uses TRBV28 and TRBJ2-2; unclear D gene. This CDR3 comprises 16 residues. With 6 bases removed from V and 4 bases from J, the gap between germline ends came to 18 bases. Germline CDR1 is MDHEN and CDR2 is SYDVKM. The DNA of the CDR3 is TGTGCCAGCAGACTGGTACGGGTGTCTCTCACCGGGGAGCTGTTTTTT. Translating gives CASRLVRVSLTGELFF.

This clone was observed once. In DNA form, the CDR3 reads TGTGCCAGCTCATCATCTCAGGATTCACCCCTCCACTTT. It is translated as CASSSSQDSPLHF. J is TRBJ1-6 and V is TRBV18; D is unresolved. The CDR3 contains 13 residues. Looked up from germline, CDR1 is KGHSH and CDR2 is LQKENI. Deletions cut 5 bases from V and 8 bases from J, with 10 bases between.

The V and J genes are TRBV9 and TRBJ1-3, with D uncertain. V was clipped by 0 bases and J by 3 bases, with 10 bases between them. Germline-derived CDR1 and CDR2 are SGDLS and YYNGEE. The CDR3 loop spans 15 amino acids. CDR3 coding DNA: TGTGCCAGCAGCGTAGGAGTCGGGGATGGAAACACCATATATTTT. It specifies CASSVGVGDGNTIYF.

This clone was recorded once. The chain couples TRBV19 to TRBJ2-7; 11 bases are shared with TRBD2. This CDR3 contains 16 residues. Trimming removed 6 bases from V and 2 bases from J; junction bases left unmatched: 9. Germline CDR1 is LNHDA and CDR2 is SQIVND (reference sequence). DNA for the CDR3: TGTGCCAGTAGATCAACTGGGACTAGCGGAACCTACGAGCAGTACTTC. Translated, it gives CASRSTGTSGTYEQYF.

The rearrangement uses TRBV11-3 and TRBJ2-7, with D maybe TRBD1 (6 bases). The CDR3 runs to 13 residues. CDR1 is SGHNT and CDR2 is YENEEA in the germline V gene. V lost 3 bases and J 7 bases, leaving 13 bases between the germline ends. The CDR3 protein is CASSLDSLREQYF. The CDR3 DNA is TGTGCCAGCAGCTTGGACAGCTTAAGGGAGCAGTACTTC.